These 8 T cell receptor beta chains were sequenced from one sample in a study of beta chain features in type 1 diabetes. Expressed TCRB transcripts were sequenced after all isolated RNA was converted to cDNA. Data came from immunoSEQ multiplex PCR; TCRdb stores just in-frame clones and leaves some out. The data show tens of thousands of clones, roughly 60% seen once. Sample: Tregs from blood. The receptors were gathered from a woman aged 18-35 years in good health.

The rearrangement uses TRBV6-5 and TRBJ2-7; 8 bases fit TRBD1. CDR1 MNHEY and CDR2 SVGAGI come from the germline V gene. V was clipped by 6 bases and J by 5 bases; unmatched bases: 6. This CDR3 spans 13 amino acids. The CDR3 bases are TGTGCCAGCAGACCCGCAGGGGGCCACGAGCAGTACTTC. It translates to CASRPAGGHEQYF.

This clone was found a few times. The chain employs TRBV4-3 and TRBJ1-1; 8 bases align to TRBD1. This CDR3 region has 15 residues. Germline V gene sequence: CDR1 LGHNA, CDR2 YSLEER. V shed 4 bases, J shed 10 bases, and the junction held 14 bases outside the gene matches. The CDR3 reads CASSREPGGGLGAFF. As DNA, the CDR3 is TGCGCCAGCAGCCGCGAACCAGGGGGCGGGTTGGGAGCTTTCTTT.

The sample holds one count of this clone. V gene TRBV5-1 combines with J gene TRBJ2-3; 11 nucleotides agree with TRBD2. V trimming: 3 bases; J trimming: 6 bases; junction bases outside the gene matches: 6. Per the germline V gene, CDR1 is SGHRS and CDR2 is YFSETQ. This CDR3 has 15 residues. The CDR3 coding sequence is TGCGCCAGCAGCTCACTAGCGGGAGTCGAGGATACGCAGTATTTT. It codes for CASSSLAGVEDTQYF.

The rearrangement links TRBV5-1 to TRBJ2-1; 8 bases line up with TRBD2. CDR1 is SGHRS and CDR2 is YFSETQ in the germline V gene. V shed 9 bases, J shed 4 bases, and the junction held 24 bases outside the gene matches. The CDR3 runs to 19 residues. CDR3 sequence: CATNPGSRTSGPLYNEQFF. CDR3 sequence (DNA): TGCGCCACCAATCCCGGGTCCCGTACTAGCGGCCCACTTTACAATGAGCAGTTCTTC.

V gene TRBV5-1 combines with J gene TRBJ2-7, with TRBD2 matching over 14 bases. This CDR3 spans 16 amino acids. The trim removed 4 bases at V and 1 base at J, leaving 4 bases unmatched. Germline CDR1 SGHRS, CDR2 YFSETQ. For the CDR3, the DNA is TGCGCCAGCAGCAGGACTAGCGGGAGGTTGTCCTACGAGCAGTACTTC. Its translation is CASSRTSGRLSYEQYF.

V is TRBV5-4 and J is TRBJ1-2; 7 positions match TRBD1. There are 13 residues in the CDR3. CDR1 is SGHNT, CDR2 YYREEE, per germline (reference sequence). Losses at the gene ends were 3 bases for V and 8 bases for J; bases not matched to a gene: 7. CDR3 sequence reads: CASSSTGRKGYTF. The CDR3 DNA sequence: TGTGCCAGCAGCTCGACAGGGAGGAAGGGCTACACCTTC.

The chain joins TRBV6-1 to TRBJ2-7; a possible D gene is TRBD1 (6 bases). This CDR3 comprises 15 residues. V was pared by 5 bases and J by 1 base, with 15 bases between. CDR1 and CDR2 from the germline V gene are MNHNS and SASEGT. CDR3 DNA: TGTGCCAGCAGTTCGGACAGTGCCCGGTCCTACGAGCAGTACTTC. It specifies CASSSDSARSYEQYF.

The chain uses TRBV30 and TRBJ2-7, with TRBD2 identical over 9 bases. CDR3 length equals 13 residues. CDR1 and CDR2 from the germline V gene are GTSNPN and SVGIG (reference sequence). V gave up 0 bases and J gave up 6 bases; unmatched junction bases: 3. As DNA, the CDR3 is TGTGCCTGGAGTGTTGGGCGGGGGGGCGAGCAGTACTTC. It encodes CAWSVGRGGEQYF.